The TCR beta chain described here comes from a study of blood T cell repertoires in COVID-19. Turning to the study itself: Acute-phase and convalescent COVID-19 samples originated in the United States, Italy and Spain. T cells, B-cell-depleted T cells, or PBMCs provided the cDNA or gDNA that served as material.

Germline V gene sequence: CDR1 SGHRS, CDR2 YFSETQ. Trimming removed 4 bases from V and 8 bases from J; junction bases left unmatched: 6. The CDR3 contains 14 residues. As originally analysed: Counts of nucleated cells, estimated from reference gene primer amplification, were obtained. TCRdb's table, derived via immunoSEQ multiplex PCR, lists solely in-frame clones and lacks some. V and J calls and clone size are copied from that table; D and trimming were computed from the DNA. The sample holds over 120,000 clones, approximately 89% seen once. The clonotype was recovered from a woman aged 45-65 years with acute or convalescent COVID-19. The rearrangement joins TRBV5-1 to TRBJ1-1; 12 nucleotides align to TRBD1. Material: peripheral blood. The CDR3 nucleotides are TGCGCCAGCAGCCAGGGACAGGGGGCGGGAGAAGCTTTCTTT. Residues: CASSQGQGAGEAFF.